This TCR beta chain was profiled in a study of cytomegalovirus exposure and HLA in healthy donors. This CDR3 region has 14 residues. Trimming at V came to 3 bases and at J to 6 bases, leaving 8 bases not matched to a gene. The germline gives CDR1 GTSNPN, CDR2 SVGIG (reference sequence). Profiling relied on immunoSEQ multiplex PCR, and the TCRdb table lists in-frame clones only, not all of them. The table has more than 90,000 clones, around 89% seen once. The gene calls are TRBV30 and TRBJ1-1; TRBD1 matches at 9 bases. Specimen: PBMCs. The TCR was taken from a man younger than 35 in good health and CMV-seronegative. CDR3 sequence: CAWRFGQGSAEAFF. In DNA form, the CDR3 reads TGTGCCTGGAGATTTGGACAGGGGAGCGCTGAAGCTTTCTTT. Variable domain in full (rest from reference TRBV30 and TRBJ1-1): SQTIHQWPATLVQPVGSPLSLECTVEGTSNPNLYWYRQAAGRGLQLLFYSVGIGQISSEVPQNLSASRPQDRQFILSSKKLLLSDSGFYLCAWRFGQGSAEAFFGQGTRLTVV.